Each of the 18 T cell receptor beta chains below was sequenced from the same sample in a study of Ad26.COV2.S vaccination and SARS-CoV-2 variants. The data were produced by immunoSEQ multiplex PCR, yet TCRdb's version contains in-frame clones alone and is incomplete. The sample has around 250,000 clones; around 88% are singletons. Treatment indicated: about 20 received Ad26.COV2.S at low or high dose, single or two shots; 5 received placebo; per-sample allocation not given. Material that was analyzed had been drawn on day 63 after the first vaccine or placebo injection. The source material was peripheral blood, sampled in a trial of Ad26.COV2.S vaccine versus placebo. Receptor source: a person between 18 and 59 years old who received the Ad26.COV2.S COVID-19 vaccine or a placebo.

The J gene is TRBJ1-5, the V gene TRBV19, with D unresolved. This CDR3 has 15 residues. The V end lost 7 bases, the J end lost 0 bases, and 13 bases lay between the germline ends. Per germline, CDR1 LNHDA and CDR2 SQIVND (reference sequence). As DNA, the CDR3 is TGTGCCAGTACTATCGGGCCTTATAGCAATCAGCCCCAGCATTTT. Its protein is CASTIGPYSNQPQHF. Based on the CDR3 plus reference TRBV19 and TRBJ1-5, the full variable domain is DGGITQSPKYLFRKEGQNVTLSCEQNLNHDAMYWYRQDPGQGLRLIYYSQIVNDFQKGDIAEGYSVSREKKESFPLTVTSAQKNPTAFYLCASTIGPYSNQPQHFGDGTRLSIL.

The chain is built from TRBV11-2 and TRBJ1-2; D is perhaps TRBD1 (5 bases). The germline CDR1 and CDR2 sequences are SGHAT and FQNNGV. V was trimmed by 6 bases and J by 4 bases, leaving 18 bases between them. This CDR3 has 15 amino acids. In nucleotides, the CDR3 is TGTGCCAGCAGTTTGCCGGGACGGACCATCTATGGCTACACCTTC. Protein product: CASSLPGRTIYGYTF.

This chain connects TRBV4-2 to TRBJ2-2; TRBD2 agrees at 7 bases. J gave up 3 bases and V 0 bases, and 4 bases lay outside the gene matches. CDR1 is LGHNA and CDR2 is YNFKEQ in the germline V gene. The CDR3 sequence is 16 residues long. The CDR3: CASSQDGGSYTGELFF. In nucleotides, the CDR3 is TGTGCCAGCAGCCAAGATGGCGGGAGCTACACCGGGGAGCTGTTTTTT.

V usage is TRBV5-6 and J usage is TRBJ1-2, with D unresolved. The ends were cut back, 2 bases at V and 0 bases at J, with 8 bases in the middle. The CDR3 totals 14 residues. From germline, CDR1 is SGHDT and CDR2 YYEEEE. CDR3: CASSLGSSNYGYTF. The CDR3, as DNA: TGTGCCAGCAGCTTAGGATCTTCTAACTATGGCTACACCTTC.

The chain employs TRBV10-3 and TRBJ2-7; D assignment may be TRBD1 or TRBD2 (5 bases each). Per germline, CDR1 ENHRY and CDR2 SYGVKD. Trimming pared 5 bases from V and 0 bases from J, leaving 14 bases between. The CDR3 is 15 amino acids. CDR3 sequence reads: CAISTGPTSSYEQYV. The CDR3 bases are TGTGCCATCAGTACGGGACCCACCAGCTCCTACGAGCAGTACGTC.

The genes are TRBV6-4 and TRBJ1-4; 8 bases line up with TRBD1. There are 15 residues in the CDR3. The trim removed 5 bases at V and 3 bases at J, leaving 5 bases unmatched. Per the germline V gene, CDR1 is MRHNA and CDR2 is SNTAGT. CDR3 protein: CASSSDRGPNEKLFF. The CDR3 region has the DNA TGTGCCAGCAGTTCTGACAGGGGCCCTAATGAAAAACTGTTTTTT.

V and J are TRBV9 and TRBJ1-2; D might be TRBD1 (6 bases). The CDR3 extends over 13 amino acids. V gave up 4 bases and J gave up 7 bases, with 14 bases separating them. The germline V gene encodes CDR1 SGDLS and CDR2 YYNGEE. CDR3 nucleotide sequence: TGTGCCAGCAGCCTACAGGGTGCCGGTGGCTACACCTTC. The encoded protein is CASSLQGAGGYTF.

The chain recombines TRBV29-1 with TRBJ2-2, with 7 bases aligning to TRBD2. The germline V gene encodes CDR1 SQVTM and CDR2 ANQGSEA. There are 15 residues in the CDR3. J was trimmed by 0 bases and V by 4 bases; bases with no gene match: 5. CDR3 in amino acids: CSVGAGLSNTGELFF. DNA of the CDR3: TGCAGCGTTGGAGCGGGACTTTCGAACACCGGGGAGCTGTTTTTT.

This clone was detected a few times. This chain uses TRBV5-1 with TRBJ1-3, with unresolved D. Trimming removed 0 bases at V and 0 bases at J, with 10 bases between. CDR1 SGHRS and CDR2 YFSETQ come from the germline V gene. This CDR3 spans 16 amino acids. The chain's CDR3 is CASSLDGPTSGNTIYF. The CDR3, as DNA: TGCGCCAGCAGCTTGGACGGACCAACCTCTGGAAACACCATATATTTT.

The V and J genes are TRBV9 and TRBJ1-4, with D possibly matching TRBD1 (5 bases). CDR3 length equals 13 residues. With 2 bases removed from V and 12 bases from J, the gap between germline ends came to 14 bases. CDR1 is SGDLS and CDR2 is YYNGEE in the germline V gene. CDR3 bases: TGTGCCAGCAGCGTCCGGGGGGAATCTGAACTGTTTTTT. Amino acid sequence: CASSVRGESELFF.

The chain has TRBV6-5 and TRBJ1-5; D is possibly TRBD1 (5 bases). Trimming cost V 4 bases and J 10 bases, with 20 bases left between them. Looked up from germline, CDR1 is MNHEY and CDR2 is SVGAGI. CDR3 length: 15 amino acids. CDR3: CASSSRGTRGLPQHF. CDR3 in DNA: TGTGCCAGCAGTTCTCGGGGGACCCGGGGGTTACCCCAGCATTTT.

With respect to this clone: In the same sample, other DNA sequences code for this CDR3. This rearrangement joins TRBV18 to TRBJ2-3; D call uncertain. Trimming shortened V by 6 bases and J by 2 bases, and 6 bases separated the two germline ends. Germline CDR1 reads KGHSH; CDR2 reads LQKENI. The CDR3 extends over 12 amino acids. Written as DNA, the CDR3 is TGTGCCAGCTCCCCAGACACAGATACGCAGTATTTT. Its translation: CASSPDTDTQYF.

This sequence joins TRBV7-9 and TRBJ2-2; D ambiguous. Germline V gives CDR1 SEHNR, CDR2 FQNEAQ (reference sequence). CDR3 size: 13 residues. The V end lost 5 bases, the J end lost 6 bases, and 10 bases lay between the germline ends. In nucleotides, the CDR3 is TGTGCCAGCAGCCCCAGGTTGTCCGGGGAGCTGTTTTTT. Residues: CASSPRLSGELFF.

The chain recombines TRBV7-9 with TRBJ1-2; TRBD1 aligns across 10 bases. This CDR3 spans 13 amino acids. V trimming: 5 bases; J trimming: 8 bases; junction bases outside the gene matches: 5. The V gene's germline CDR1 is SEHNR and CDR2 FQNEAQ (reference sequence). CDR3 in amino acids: CASSPTGGTGYTF. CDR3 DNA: TGTGCCAGCAGCCCGACAGGGGGCACGGGCTACACCTTC.

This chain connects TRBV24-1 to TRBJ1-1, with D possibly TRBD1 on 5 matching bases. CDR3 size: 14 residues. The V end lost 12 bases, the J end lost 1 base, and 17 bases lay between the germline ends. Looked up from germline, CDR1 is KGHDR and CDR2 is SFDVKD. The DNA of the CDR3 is TGTGCCGACCTGTTACAGGTTGAGAACACTGAAGCTTTCTTT. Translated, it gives CADLLQVENTEAFF.

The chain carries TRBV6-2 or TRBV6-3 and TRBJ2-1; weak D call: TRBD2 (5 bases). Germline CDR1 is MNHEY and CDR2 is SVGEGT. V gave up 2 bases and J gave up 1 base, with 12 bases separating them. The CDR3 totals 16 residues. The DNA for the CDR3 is TGTGCCAGCAGTTACGGGGAGCGGTTATCCTACAATGAGCAGTTCTTC. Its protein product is CASSYGERLSYNEQFF.

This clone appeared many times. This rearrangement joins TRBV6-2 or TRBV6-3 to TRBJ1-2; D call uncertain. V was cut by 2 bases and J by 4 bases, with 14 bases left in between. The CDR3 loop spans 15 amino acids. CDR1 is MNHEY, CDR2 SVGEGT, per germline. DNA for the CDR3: TGTGCCAGCAGTTACACGGAGGAGGGCCTCTATGGCTACACCTTC. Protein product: CASSYTEEGLYGYTF.

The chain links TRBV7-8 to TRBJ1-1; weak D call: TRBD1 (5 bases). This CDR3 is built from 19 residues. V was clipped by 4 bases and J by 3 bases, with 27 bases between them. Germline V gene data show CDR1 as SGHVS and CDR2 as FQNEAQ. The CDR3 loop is CASSSSLGVNLLADTEAFF. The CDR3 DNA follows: TGTGCCAGCAGCTCCTCGTTGGGGGTCAACCTGCTAGCAGACACTGAAGCTTTCTTT.